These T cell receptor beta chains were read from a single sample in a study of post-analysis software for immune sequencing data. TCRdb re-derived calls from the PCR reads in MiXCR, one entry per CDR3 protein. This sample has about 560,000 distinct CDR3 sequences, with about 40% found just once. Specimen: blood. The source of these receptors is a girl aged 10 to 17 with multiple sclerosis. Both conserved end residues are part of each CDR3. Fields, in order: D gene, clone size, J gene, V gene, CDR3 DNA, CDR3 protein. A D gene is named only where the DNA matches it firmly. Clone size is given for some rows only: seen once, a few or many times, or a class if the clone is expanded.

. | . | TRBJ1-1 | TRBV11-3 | TGTGCCAGCAGCTCCAACGGTCGTTGGGGTTCCGGGGACACTGAAGCTTTCTTT | CASSSNGRWGSGDTEAFF
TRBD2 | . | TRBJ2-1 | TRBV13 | TGTGCCAGCAGCATATTTAGCGGGAGCTTCTACAATGAGCAGTTCTTC | CASSIFSGSFYNEQFF
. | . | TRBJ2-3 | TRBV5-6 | TGTGCCAGCAGCTCGTCGGGCCCCCCCCGGGATACGCAGTATTTT | CASSSSGPPRDTQYF
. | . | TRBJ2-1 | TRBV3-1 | TGTGCCAGCAGCAAAAAGACAGGCTACAATGAGCAGTTCTTC | CASSKKTGYNEQFF
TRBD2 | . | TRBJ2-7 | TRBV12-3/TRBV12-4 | TGTGCCAGCAGTTTAACTAGCGGGAGATTTTACGAGCAGTACTTC | CASSLTSGRFYEQYF
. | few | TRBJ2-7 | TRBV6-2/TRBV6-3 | TGTGCCAGCAGTTACTCGGGGGCTCCGAGCTCCTACGAGCAGTACTTC | CASSYSGAPSSYEQYF
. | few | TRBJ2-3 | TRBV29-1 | TGCAGCGTTGAGGGGGCGCATTGGACAGATACGCAGTATTTT | CSVEGAHWTDTQYF
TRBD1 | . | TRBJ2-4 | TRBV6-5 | TGTGCCAGCAGTTACTCGAGGCCAGGGGGAAGAAACATTCAGTACTTC | CASSYSRPGGRNIQYF
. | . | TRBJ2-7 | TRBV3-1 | TGTGCCAGCAGCCAAGGGACAGTGGAGCAGTACTTC | CASSQGTVEQYF
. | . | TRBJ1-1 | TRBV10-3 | TGTGCCATCACTCCCTTCCCGGACACTGAAGCTTTCTTT | CAITPFPDTEAFF
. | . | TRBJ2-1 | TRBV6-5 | TGTGCCAGCAGTTTTCGACTAGGAAGGAATGAGCAGTTCTTC | CASSFRLGRNEQFF
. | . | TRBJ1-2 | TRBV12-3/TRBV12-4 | TGTGCCAGCTGTTGGGGGAGCTCTGGCTACACCTTC | CASCWGSSGYTF
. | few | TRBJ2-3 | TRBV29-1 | TGCAGCGTTTTCTCAGATACGCAGTATTTT | CSVFSDTQYF
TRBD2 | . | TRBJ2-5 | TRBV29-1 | TGCAGCGTCGCCGGGGGGTACCAAGAGACCCAGTACTTC | CSVAGGYQETQYF
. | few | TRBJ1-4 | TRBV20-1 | TGCAGTGCTACCCGGGTCCTAAATGAAAAACTGTTTTTT | CSATRVLNEKLFF
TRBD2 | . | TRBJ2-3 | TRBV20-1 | TGCAGTGCTAAGGGCGGGGGGGTCGAAGATACGCAGTATTTT | CSAKGGGVEDTQYF
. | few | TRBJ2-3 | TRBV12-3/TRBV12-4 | TGTGCCAGCAGGACCCGAGGACAGTCGGGGGCAGATACGCAGTATTTT | CASRTRGQSGADTQYF
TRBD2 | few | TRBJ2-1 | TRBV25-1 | TGTGCCAGCAGTGAATATCCAGGACTAGCATCGGCTGAGCAGTTCTTC | CASSEYPGLASAEQFF
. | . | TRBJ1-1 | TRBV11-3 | TGTGCCAGCAGCTCGGTAACCCTAAACACTGAAGCTTTCTTT | CASSSVTLNTEAFF
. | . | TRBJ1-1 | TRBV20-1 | TGCAGTGCCCGGACCCAGATGAACACTGAAGCTTTCTTT | CSARTQMNTEAFF
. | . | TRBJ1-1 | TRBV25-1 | TGTGCCAGCAGTGATTGGTCAGCCCTTGAAGCTTTCTTT | CASSDWSALEAFF
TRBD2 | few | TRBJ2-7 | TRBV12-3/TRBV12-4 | TGTGCCAGCAGCTTGGGACTAACGTACTACGAGCAGTACTTC | CASSLGLTYYEQYF
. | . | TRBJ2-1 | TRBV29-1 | TGCAGCGTTGGTACAGGGCCTGGTCACAATGAGCAGTTCTTC | CSVGTGPGHNEQFF
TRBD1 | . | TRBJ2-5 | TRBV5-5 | TGTGCCAGCAGCCCAGGGGGCAGGGGGGAATTGGAGACCCAGTACTTC | CASSPGGRGELETQYF
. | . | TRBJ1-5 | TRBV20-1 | TGCAGTGCTCAACAGGGATCAACCAGTTATAGCAATCAGCCCCAGCATTTT | CSAQQGSTSYSNQPQHF
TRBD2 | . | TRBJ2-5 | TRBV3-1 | TGTGCCAGCAGCCAGCCAGGGACTAGCCCACAAGAGACCCAGTACTTC | CASSQPGTSPQETQYF
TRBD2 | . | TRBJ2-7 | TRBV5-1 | TGCGCCAGCAGCCTCGACACTAGCGGGATGAGCTCCTACGAGCAGTACTTC | CASSLDTSGMSSYEQYF
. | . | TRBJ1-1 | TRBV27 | TGTGCCAGCAGTTTATCTTGGGGGAGCACTGAAGCTTTCTTT | CASSLSWGSTEAFF
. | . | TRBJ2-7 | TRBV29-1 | TGCAGCGGGGGCAGCTTCTACGAGCAGTACTTC | CSGGSFYEQYF
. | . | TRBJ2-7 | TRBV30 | TGTGCCTGGAGGGGCGGACCTGGGGCCAGGGAGTACTTC | CAWRGGPGAREYF
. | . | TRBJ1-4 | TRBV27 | TGTGCCAGCAGTCCCCGATTGACTAATGAAAAACGGTTTTTT | CASSPRLTNEKRFF
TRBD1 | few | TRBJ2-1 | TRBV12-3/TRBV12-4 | TGTGCCAGCAGTTTAGAGCCGGGACAGCCCACTTACAATGAGCAGTTCTTC | CASSLEPGQPTYNEQFF
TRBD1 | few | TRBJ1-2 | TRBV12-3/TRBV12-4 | TGTGCCAGCAGTCTGGACAGGGGGCTAGGCTACACCTTC | CASSLDRGLGYTF
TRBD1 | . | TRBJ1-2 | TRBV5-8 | TGTGCCAGCATGGGGACAGGGGGCCTTGGTCTTCATGGCTACACCTTC | CASMGTGGLGLHGYTF
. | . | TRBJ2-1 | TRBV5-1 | TGCGCCAGCAGCTTATGGTATTCCACTTACTACAATGAGCAGTTCTTC | CASSLWYSTYYNEQFF
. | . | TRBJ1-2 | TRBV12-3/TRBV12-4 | TGTGCCAGCAGTTTGGTGCCCCCTGGGAGCTATGGCTACACCTTC | CASSLVPPGSYGYTF
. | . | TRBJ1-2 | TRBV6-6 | TGTGCCAGCACCGAGGGGGTGACAGGACAAGGCTACACCTTC | CASTEGVTGQGYTF
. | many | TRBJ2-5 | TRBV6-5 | TGTGCCAGCAGTATCGGGGGTCGAGAGACCCAGTACTTC | CASSIGGRETQYF
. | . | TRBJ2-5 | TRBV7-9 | TGTGCCAGCAGCTTAATAGCGGAAAAGACCCAGTACTTC | CASSLIAEKTQYF
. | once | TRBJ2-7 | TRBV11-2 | TGTGCCAGCAGCTTAGGGATAGATATCTCCTACGAGCAGTACTTC | CASSLGIDISYEQYF
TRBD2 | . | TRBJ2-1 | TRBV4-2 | TGTGCCAGCAGCCAAGATCCCGCGGAGGGACTAGGGGGGGAGACCCAGTTCTTC | CASSQDPAEGLGGETQFF
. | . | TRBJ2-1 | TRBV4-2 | TGTGCCAGCAGCCAAGATAGCACGGTCAGCTCCTACAATGAGCAGTTCTTC | CASSQDSTVSSYNEQFF
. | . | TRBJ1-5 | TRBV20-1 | TGCAGTGCTAGACGTCACCAGGATCAGCCCCAGCATTTT | CSARRHQDQPQHF
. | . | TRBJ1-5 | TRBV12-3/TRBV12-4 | TGTGCCAGCAGTTCAAGAATTTATAGCAATCAGCCCCAGCATTTT | CASSSRIYSNQPQHF
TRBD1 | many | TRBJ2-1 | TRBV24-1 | TGTGCCACCAGTCCCCGGACAGGGGTGGATGAGCAGTTCTTC | CATSPRTGVDEQFF
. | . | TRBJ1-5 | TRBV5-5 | TGTGCCAGCAGCTGGATGCAGGCGGGTCAGCCCCAGCATTTT | CASSWMQAGQPQHF
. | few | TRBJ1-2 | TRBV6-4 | TGTGCCAGCAGTGACGGCTCTTCGGGGGTGGGACATGGCTACACCTTC | CASSDGSSGVGHGYTF
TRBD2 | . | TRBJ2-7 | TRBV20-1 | TGCAGTGCTCCCCGACGGGGGACTAGCTACGAGCAGTACTTC | CSAPRRGTSYEQYF
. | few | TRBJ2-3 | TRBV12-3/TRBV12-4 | TGTGCCAGCATCCCTGGGGACACAGATACGCAGTATTTT | CASIPGDTDTQYF
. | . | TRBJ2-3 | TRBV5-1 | TGCGCCAGCAGCTCTGACCATTCCACAGATACGCAGTATTTT | CASSSDHSTDTQYF
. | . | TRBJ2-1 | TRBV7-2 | TGTGCCAGCAGCACCGGGAACTACAATGAGCAGTTCTTC | CASSTGNYNEQFF
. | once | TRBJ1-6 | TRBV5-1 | TGCGCCAGCAGCTTTAATACTCACTATAATTCACCCCTCCACTTT | CASSFNTHYNSPLHF
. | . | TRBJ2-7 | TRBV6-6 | TGTGCCAGCAGGGACGGGACAAACCACTACGAGCAGTACTTC | CASRDGTNHYEQYF
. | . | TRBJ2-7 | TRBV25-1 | TGTGCCAGCAGGGCCGGAGGGGCAGGCGAGCAGTACTTC | CASRAGGAGEQYF
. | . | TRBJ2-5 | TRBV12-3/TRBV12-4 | TGTGCCAGCAGGATGGGGGGAGAGACCCAGTACTTC | CASRMGGETQYF
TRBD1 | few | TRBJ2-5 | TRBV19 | TGTGCCAGTAGTATGACAGGGGGCGCGGAGACCCAGTACTTC | CASSMTGGAETQYF
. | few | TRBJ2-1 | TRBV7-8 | TGTGCCAGCAGCTCAGTAGCGGCCTCCTACAATGAGCAGTTCTTC | CASSSVAASYNEQFF
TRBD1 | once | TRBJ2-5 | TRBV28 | TGTGCCAGCAGTTTACGCCGCGGGACAGGGATGGGGGAGACCCAGTACTTC | CASSLRRGTGMGETQYF
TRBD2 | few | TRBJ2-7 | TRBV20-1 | TGCAGTGCACCCCATACAGGACTAGCGGGCTACGAGCAGTACTTC | CSAPHTGLAGYEQYF
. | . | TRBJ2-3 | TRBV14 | TGTGCCAGCAGCCAACGACAGGGTCTAGCGCCAGATACGCAGTATTTT | CASSQRQGLAPDTQYF